This T cell receptor (beta chain) was recorded in a study of vaccination and CD4 T cells after COVID-19. Study-wide context: For each participant, vaccination comprised two doses of either the BNT162b2 or the mRNA-1273 vaccine.

Turning to this clonotype: What it recognizes is unknown.

Treatment denoted: roughly 11-day PBMC culture with coronavirus spike peptide pools or control peptides (ViraFEST assay). Before the COVID-19 pandemic (2011-2018), CD4+ T cells were obtained from the unexposed donor. T cells were expanded with peptide pools, and expanded clonotypes were identified by TCR sequencing. Cultured CD4+ T cells had their DNA profiled by the Oncomine TCR Beta short-read assay. The authors extracted genomic DNA from cultured CD4+ T cells. Via MiXCR, TCRdb re-called the PCR reads, giving one row per CDR3 protein. Of 9,000 to 13,000 distinct CDR3 sequences listed, approximately 31% were seen once; the top ten hold approximately 15%. The CDR3 is 13 residues long. V was trimmed by 2 bases and J by 4 bases, leaving 8 bases between them. Per the germline V gene, CDR1 is LGHDT and CDR2 is YNNKEL (reference sequence).

Sequenced material: CD4+ T cells from blood, cultured in vitro. V and J are TRBV3-1 and TRBJ1-1, with no clear D. The source is a human donor in good health. The DNA for the CDR3 is TGTGCCAGCAGCCAATTATCCGGCACTGAAGCTTTCTTT. It is translated as CASSQLSGTEAFF.